The 16 T cell receptor beta chains reported below all come from one sample, sequenced in a study of lymphopenia after photon versus proton radiotherapy. Libraries were prepared by immunoSEQ multiplex PCR; TCRdb keeps only in-frame clonotypes and omits some of them. The data show around 29,000 clones, about 94% seen once. The sequencing used peripheral blood, collected from a patient treated with photon-based radiotherapy. The receptors here all came from a woman between 45 and 60 years old with cholangiocarcinoma.

The CDR3 reads CACLTTGDVHEQYF. The CDR3 DNA is TGTGCCTGTTTGACGACAGGGGACGTCCACGAGCAGTACTTC. V and J are TRBV30 and TRBJ2-7; 8 positions match TRBD1. CDR3 length: 14 amino acids. CDR1 and CDR2 (germline): GTSNPN, SVGIG (reference sequence). V shed 6 bases, J shed 5 bases, and the junction held 12 bases outside the gene matches.

The gene calls are TRBV30 and TRBJ1-6, with D perhaps matching TRBD1 (5 bases). CDR3 length equals 11 residues. Deletions cut 3 bases from V and 11 bases from J, with 8 bases between. CDR1 is GTSNPN, CDR2 SVGIG, per germline (reference sequence). CDR3 protein: CAWRAGTPLHF. CDR3 coding DNA: TGTGCCTGGAGGGCAGGGACACCCCTCCACTTT.

This chain joins TRBV7-2 and TRBJ1-2; D gene uncertain. Trimming shortened V by 0 bases and J by 2 bases, and 10 bases separated the two germline ends. CDR1 is SGHTA, CDR2 FQGNSA, per germline. The CDR3 has 15 residues. DNA for the CDR3: TGTGCCAGCAGCTTAGCGCTTCGAGACAACTATGGCTACACCTTC. Amino acid sequence: CASSLALRDNYGYTF.

V is TRBV27 and J is TRBJ1-2; 7 nucleotides match TRBD1. Trimming at V came to 5 bases and at J to 5 bases, leaving 20 bases not matched to a gene. The CDR3 has 18 residues. Germline CDR1 is MNHEY and CDR2 is SMNVEV (reference sequence). CDR3 nucleotides: TGTGCCAGCAGTCCACGACGCCTCAACAGGGGAAAAGAGTATGGCTACACCTTC. It translates to CASSPRRLNRGKEYGYTF.

This chain links TRBV4-1 with TRBJ1-5; D not resolved. CDR1 and CDR2 from the germline V gene are MGHRA and YSYEKL. This CDR3 comprises 15 residues. Deletions cut 0 bases from V and 2 bases from J, with 8 bases between. The CDR3 reads CASSQDIQGNQPQHF. CDR3 bases: TGCGCCAGCAGCCAAGATATCCAGGGCAATCAGCCCCAGCATTTT.

V gene TRBV5-1 combines with J gene TRBJ1-1; D is undetermined. The CDR3 loop spans 12 amino acids. The ends were cut back, 4 bases at V and 5 bases at J, with 9 bases in the middle. The germline gives CDR1 SGHRS, CDR2 YFSETQ. Here the CDR3 DNA reads TGCGCCAGCAGCGCCCCGGGTACTGAAGCTTTCTTT. It encodes CASSAPGTEAFF.

This rearrangement joins TRBV18 to TRBJ1-2; 12 bases match TRBD1. J was trimmed by 6 bases and V by 0 bases; bases with no gene match: 2. CDR1 is KGHSH, CDR2 LQKENI, per germline. CDR3 length: 15 amino acids. The CDR3, as DNA: TGTGCCAGCTCACCACCGGGGACAGGGGGCAATGGCTACACCTTC. This encodes CASSPPGTGGNGYTF.

CDR3 DNA: TGTGCCAGCAGCCGATATCGAGGCGGGGAGCTGTTTTTT. Translating gives CASSRYRGGELFF. The rearrangement joins TRBV14 to TRBJ2-2; D unresolved. V was cut by 4 bases and J by 7 bases, with 10 bases left in between. The CDR3 spans 13 residues. Germline V gene sequence: CDR1 SGHDN, CDR2 FVKESK.

The V and J genes are TRBV19 and TRBJ2-2, with D possibly matching TRBD2 (6 bases). V lost 7 bases and J lost 6, with 18 bases in between. CDR1 LNHDA and CDR2 SQIVND come from the germline V gene (reference sequence). The length of the CDR3 is 15 residues. The CDR3 DNA sequence: TGTGCCAGTACCACGGGGGACCCTTCTCCCGGGGAGCTGTTTTTT. This translates into CASTTGDPSPGELFF.

The chain is built from TRBV4-3 and TRBJ1-2; D may be TRBD1 (5 bases). The CDR3 runs 15 residues. V was pared by 1 base and J by 4 bases, with 13 bases between. The germline V gene encodes CDR1 LGHNA and CDR2 YSLEER. The CDR3: CASSQVGAGPYGYTF. Here the CDR3 DNA reads TGCGCCAGCAGCCAAGTAGGGGCAGGCCCCTATGGCTACACCTTC.

V usage is TRBV18 and J usage is TRBJ2-2; D call uncertain. Germline V lookup: CDR1 KGHSH, CDR2 LQKENI. Trimming stripped 4 bases from V and 2 bases from J, with 11 bases between. There are 15 residues in the CDR3. CDR3 nucleotide sequence: TGTGCCAGCTCACAGGGATCAGATAACACCGGGGAGCTGTTTTTT. Amino acids: CASSQGSDNTGELFF.

The chain is built from TRBV2 and TRBJ2-4; 9 bases match TRBD2. The germline V gene encodes CDR1 SNHLY and CDR2 FYNNEI. V was clipped by 4 bases and J by 3 bases; unmatched bases: 7. The CDR3 has 16 amino acids. The CDR3 DNA reads as TGTGCCAGCAGTGCCGGGCTTAGCGGGAGCAAAAACATTCAGTACTTC. Its translation is CASSAGLSGSKNIQYF. The variable domain in full, completed from reference TRBV2 and TRBJ2-4, reads EPEVTQTPSHQVTQMGQEVILRCVPISNHLYFYWYRQILGQKVEFLVSFYNNEISEKSEIFDDQFSVERPDGSNFTLKIRSTKLEDSAMYFCASSAGLSGSKNIQYFGAGTRLSVL.

Of note for this clone: At one boundary the junction diverges from the germline segment, which might be a read error. J is TRBJ1-3 and V is TRBV10-1; D is unclear. This CDR3 has 12 amino acids. Germline CDR1 reads WNHNN; CDR2 reads SYGVQD (reference sequence). CDR3 coding DNA: TGCGCCAGCAGTGATGCCATAGTTTTCTTGGGCTTT. It translates to CASSDAIVFLGF.

This chain links TRBV20-1 with TRBJ1-2, with D unclear. V was trimmed by 5 bases and J by 4 bases, leaving 8 bases between them. CDR1 and CDR2 (germline): DFQATT, SNEGSKA (reference sequence). This CDR3 contains 11 residues. The CDR3 sequence is CSAYGIYGYTF. The CDR3 DNA reads TGCAGTGCTTATGGTATCTATGGCTACACCTTC.

This chain links TRBV2 with TRBJ2-3; D is undetermined. Trimming removed 3 bases at V and 5 bases at J, with 12 bases between. This CDR3 spans 14 amino acids. Germline V CDR1 and CDR2: SNHLY, FYNNEI. Here the CDR3 reads CASSELYGQDTQYF. For the CDR3, the DNA is TGTGCCAGCAGTGAGTTATACGGGCAAGATACGCAGTATTTT.

This chain joins TRBV6-6 and TRBJ1-1; 8 nucleotides align to TRBD1. Germline trimming cut 5 bases from V and 10 bases from J; bases unmatched to any gene: 15. In germline, CDR1 is MNHNY, CDR2 SVGAGI (reference sequence). This CDR3 contains 15 residues. The CDR3, as DNA: TGTGCCAGCAGTCCTGGACAGGGTTGGAGTGAGCGAGCTTTCTTT. Translating it yields CASSPGQGWSERAFF.